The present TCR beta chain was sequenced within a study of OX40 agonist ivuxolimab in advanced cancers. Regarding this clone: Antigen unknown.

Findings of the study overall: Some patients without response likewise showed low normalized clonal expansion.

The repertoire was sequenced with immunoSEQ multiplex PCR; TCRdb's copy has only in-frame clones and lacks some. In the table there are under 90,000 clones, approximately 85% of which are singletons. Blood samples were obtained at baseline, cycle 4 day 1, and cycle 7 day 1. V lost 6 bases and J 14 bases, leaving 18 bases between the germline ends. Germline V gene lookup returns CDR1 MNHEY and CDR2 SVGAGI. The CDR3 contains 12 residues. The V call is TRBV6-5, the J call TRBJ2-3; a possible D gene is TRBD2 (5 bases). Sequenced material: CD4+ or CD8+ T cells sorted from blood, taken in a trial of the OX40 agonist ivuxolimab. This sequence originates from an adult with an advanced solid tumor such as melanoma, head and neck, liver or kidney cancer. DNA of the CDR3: TGTGCCAGCAGATTAGGTACCCACGGACTGTATTTT. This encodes CASRLGTHGLYF.